This T cell receptor (beta chain) was recorded in a study of identical twins. The CDR3 has 15 amino acids. Trimming took 7 bases from V and 1 from J; bases not matched to a gene: 2. CDR1 is LNHDA, CDR2 SQIVND, per germline (reference sequence). Each CDR3 protein gets one entry after TCRdb re-called the 5' RACE reads with MiXCR. There are approximately 220,000 distinct CDR3 sequences in the sample; 6.5% to 9% occur only once, and around 5% lies in the top ten. This sample was also put to use in a study of yellow fever vaccine responses in identical twins.

This chain uses TRBV19 with TRBJ2-1, with 12 bases lining up with TRBD2. Sample: CD8+ T cells sorted from blood. The clonotype originates from a woman in her late teens or twenties in good health. This chain's CDR3 is CASKTSGSSYNEQFF. CDR3 in DNA: TGTGCCAGTAAGACTAGCGGGAGTTCCTACAATGAGCAGTTCTTC.